This T cell receptor beta chain came from a study of identifying expanded T cells in peripheral blood. Only in-frame clones appear in the TCRdb table, and some are missing; sequencing was by immunoSEQ multiplex PCR. The profile shows around 130,000 clones, less than 90% of them singletons. Healthy donors had no documented immune events, such as infections, while sampled. As concerns this clone: What it binds is unknown.

General study points: Over around two and four weeks, about 15 and 19 clones changed, versus approximately 1.2 between replicates. Roughly two-week clone count variance significantly increased as total template count grew.

Germline V gene lookup returns CDR1 LNHDA and CDR2 SQIVND (reference sequence). V lost 5 bases and J lost 11, with 19 bases in between. This CDR3 has 14 residues. This TCR was sampled from a person aged 18-70 years in good health. The chain joins TRBV19 to TRBJ1-5; the D gene is possibly TRBD1 (5 bases). The sequenced material came from blood. The CDR3 DNA reads TGTGCCAGTAGTCCCCGGGACCTCGAATTGACCCAGCATTTT. Protein: CASSPRDLELTQHF.